This passage covers 30 T cell receptor beta chains from one sample sequenced in a study of blood T cell repertoires in COVID-19. Generated by immunoSEQ multiplex PCR, the TCRdb table keeps only in-frame clones and is missing some. The repertoire has hundreds of thousands of clones, about 82% of them found once; the top ten carry 5.1%. The sequenced sample was peripheral blood. The receptor source for this set is a man aged 50 or older with COVID-19, enrolled during active disease.

In DNA form, the CDR3 reads TGTGCCAGCTCACCTAGTGGCGGGTTGGGAGATACGCAGTATTTT. Protein: CASSPSGGLGDTQYF. This rearrangement joins TRBV18 to TRBJ2-3; TRBD2 might be the D (5 bases). The CDR3 has 15 residues. Trimming took 3 bases from V and 5 from J, leaving 15 bases between them. Germline CDR1 KGHSH, CDR2 LQKENI.

The chain has TRBV4-2 and TRBJ1-3; D is unresolved. Trimming stripped 0 bases from V and 6 bases from J, with 9 bases between. CDR3 size: 14 residues. Germline values: CDR1 LGHNA, CDR2 YNFKEQ. The CDR3: CASSQDNIPNTIYF. CDR3 sequence (DNA): TGTGCCAGCAGCCAAGATAATATTCCAAACACCATATATTTT.

The V and J genes are TRBV3-1 (or the pseudogene TRBV3-2) and TRBJ1-4; the D gene is possibly TRBD1 (6 bases). V dropped 4 bases and J dropped 8 bases, with 17 bases sitting between them. The CDR3 has 15 residues. Germline V gene sequence: CDR1 LGHDT, CDR2 YNNKEL (reference sequence). CDR3 sequence (DNA): TGTGCCAGCAGCCGCCTCAACAGGGAGGGGGAAAAACTGTTTTTT. Amino acid sequence: CASSRLNREGEKLFF.

This clone was detected a few times. This chain links TRBV6-6 with TRBJ1-6, with a possible D match to TRBD1 (6 bases). The ends were cut back, 5 bases at V and 8 bases at J, with 22 bases in the middle. The CDR3 sequence is 17 residues long. Germline loops: CDR1 MNHNY, CDR2 SVGAGI (reference sequence). The CDR3 loop is CASSPRWTEREDSPLHF. The CDR3 nucleotides read TGTGCCAGCAGTCCTCGGTGGACAGAAAGAGAAGATTCACCCCTCCACTTT.

The chain is built from TRBV18 and TRBJ2-7; 8 bases align to TRBD1. The CDR3 spans 15 residues. Germline assignment: CDR1 KGHSH and CDR2 LQKENI. J lost 4 bases, V lost 1 base, and 6 bases had no gene match. CDR3 in amino acids: CASSPRQGKWYEQYF. The CDR3, as DNA: TGTGCCAGCTCACCACGACAGGGGAAATGGTACGAGCAGTACTTC.

The chain joins TRBV10-3 to TRBJ2-7; TRBD1 matches 8 bases. This CDR3 is 15 amino acids long. Germline assignment: CDR1 ENHRY and CDR2 SYGVKD. V shed 3 bases and J 7 bases; nucleotides not matched to a gene: 11. The CDR3 DNA is TGTGCCATCAGTGACCTACTGACAGGGGAGCATGAGCAGTACTTC. Translated, it gives CAISDLLTGEHEQYF.

The J gene is TRBJ2-3, the V gene TRBV6-1, with 12 bases that match TRBD2. V was pared by 4 bases and J by 3 bases, with 5 bases of the junction left unmatched. Germline V gene sequence: CDR1 MNHNS, CDR2 SASEGT. This CDR3 spans 16 amino acids. In DNA form, the CDR3 reads TGTGCCAGCAGTGGGACTAGCGGGGTGGGTACAGATACGCAGTATTTT. Translating it yields CASSGTSGVGTDTQYF.

The CDR3 is CASSIRTENYNSPLHF. The DNA of the CDR3 is TGTGCCAGTAGTATAAGGACAGAAAACTATAATTCACCCCTCCACTTT. This chain uses TRBV19 with TRBJ1-6; weak D call: TRBD1 (6 bases). The germline V and J ends were trimmed by 2 bases and 3 bases, with 11 bases remaining between them. Germline-derived CDR1 and CDR2 are LNHDA and SQIVND (reference sequence). The CDR3 runs 16 residues. The full variable domain, completed using reference TRBV19 and TRBJ1-6, is DGGITQSPKYLFRKEGQNVTLSCEQNLNHDAMYWYRQDPGQGLRLIYYSQIVNDFQKGDIAEGYSVSREKKESFPLTVTSAQKNPTAFYLCASSIRTENYNSPLHFGNGTRLTVT.

The chain recombines TRBV6-5 with TRBJ1-2, with 7 bases that match TRBD1. Germline-derived CDR1 and CDR2 are MNHEY and SVGAGI. With V trimmed by 2 bases and J by 4 bases, 10 bases remained unmatched. This CDR3 region has 16 residues. The CDR3 region is CASSYTRQGSGYGYTF. CDR3 DNA sequence: TGTGCCAGCAGTTACACTAGACAGGGATCTGGCTATGGCTACACCTTC.

This clone came up a few times. The chain links TRBV5-1 to TRBJ2-6; D not resolved. Looked up from germline, CDR1 is SGHRS and CDR2 is YFSETQ. The CDR3 is 16 residues long. Trimming cost V 1 base and J 0 bases, with 8 bases left between them. The CDR3 spells CASSLTADSGANVLTF. As DNA, the CDR3 is TGCGCCAGCAGCTTGACTGCCGACTCTGGGGCCAACGTCCTGACTTTC.

On this clone: Other nucleotide sequences from this sample produce the same CDR3. The gene calls are TRBV5-1 and TRBJ2-5, with D tentatively TRBD2 (6 bases). In germline, CDR1 is SGHRS, CDR2 YFSETQ. CDR3 length equals 14 residues. V gave up 0 bases and J gave up 5 bases, with 11 bases separating them. In DNA form, the CDR3 reads TGCGCCAGCAGCTTGGGGCAGGGACTGGAGACCCAGTACTTC. This codes for CASSLGQGLETQYF.

This chain uses TRBV4-2 with TRBJ1-2, with 8 bases that match TRBD1. V dropped 4 bases and J dropped 2; count of bases not matched to a gene: 3. CDR3 length: 14 residues. In germline, CDR1 is LGHNA, CDR2 YNFKEQ. Written as DNA, the CDR3 is TGTGCCAGCAGCCCAGGGGGCCCAAACTATGGCTACACCTTC. Amino acids: CASSPGGPNYGYTF.

The chain is built from TRBV11-2 and TRBJ1-1, with D maybe TRBD1 (6 bases). With 5 bases removed from V and 1 base from J, the gap between germline ends came to 8 bases. The CDR3 is 13 amino acids. Germline lookup yields CDR1 SGHAT and CDR2 FQNNGV. CDR3 nucleotide sequence: TGTGCCAGCAGCCAGGGGCCGAACACTGAAGCTTTCTTT. Amino acid sequence: CASSQGPNTEAFF.

The V gene is TRBV10-3, the J gene TRBJ1-4; no clear D gene. Germline CDR1 and CDR2: ENHRY and SYGVKD. The CDR3 contains 17 residues. Trimming cost V 0 bases and J 2 bases, with 13 bases left between them. CDR3 DNA: TGTGCCATCAGTGAGTCGGATCGGGGAACGACTAATGAAAAACTGTTTTTT. It yields the protein CAISESDRGTTNEKLFF.

This clone has a handful of counts. The chain carries TRBV2 and TRBJ1-6; D unclear. Germline V gene sequence: CDR1 SNHLY, CDR2 FYNNEI. The CDR3 totals 15 residues. With 6 bases removed from V and 7 bases from J, the gap between germline ends came to 16 bases. CDR3 sequence: CASRKNGVFNSPLHF. CDR3 in DNA: TGTGCCAGCAGAAAGAACGGGGTATTCAATTCACCCCTCCACTTT.

In its sample, this clone was seen many times. The V call is TRBV19, the J call TRBJ2-1; 11 nucleotides match TRBD2. The J segment lost 5 bases and the V segment lost 7 bases, leaving 7 bases of the junction unmatched. The CDR3 is made up of 15 amino acids. The germline CDR1 and CDR2 sequences are LNHDA and SQIVND (reference sequence). CDR3 nucleotides: TGTGCCAGTATCAGCATAGCGGGGGGGAACAATGAGCAGTTCTTC. Protein product: CASISIAGGNNEQFF.

Only one count was recorded for this clone. The V and J genes are TRBV4-1 and TRBJ2-7; TRBD1 is a possible D gene (5 bases). The CDR3 is made up of 16 amino acids. V gave up 1 base and J gave up 1 base, with 14 bases separating them. The germline CDR1 and CDR2 sequences are MGHRA and YSYEKL. The CDR3 sequence is CASSQAGSAGSYEQYF. The CDR3 region has the DNA TGCGCCAGCAGCCAAGCCGGGTCAGCAGGGTCCTACGAGCAGTACTTC.

V is TRBV24-1 and J is TRBJ2-7; 7 bases are a match to TRBD1. Germline assignment: CDR1 KGHDR and CDR2 SFDVKD. V shed 2 bases, J shed 0 bases, and the junction held 6 bases outside the gene matches. This CDR3 has 16 residues. For the CDR3, the DNA is TGTGCCACCAGTGATTCGGGACAGCTTAGCTCCTACGAGCAGTACTTC. Translation gives CATSDSGQLSSYEQYF.

The rearrangement joins TRBV29-1 to TRBJ1-5; D is ambiguous. In germline, CDR1 is SQVTM, CDR2 ANQGSEA. The CDR3 contains 12 residues. The ends were cut back, 4 bases at V and 2 bases at J, with 6 bases in the middle. CDR3 coding DNA: TGCAGCGTTGGCGATGGCAATCAGCCCCAGCATTTT. Amino acid sequence: CSVGDGNQPQHF.

The chain employs TRBV5-1 and TRBJ2-2; 9 bases agree with TRBD1. The germline V gene has CDR1 SGHRS and CDR2 YFSETQ. The CDR3 is 16 residues long. With 2 bases clipped from V and 2 bases from J, the junction kept 4 bases outside the gene matches. The CDR3, as DNA: TGCGCCAGCAGCTTTACGGGACAGGGAAACACCGGGGAGCTGTTTTTT. This translates into CASSFTGQGNTGELFF.

The chain uses TRBV13 and TRBJ2-7; weak D call: TRBD2 (6 bases). This CDR3 is built from 14 residues. Germline CDR1 reads PRHDT; CDR2 reads FYEKMQ (reference sequence). With 6 bases removed from V and 0 bases from J, the gap between germline ends came to 12 bases. The CDR3: CASREAGTSYEQYF. CDR3 in DNA: TGTGCCAGCAGAGAGGCGGGGACCTCCTACGAGCAGTACTTC.

V gene TRBV5-8 combines with J gene TRBJ1-2; possibly TRBD1 for D (6 bases). The V gene's germline CDR1 is SGHTS and CDR2 YDEGEE. The CDR3 length is 13 residues. The V gene lost 2 bases and the J gene lost 5 bases, with 10 bases spanning the gap. DNA for the CDR3: TGTGCCAGCAGCTTTTTGGGGACATATGGCTACACCTTC. Translating gives CASSFLGTYGYTF.

V is TRBV5-1 and J is TRBJ1-1, with 7 bases fitting TRBD1. Germline assignment: CDR1 SGHRS and CDR2 YFSETQ. This CDR3 is built from 13 residues. V gave up 4 bases and J gave up 2 bases; unmatched junction bases: 2. CDR3 nucleotides: TGCGCCAGCAGCGGGACAGTAAACACTGAAGCTTTCTTT. It yields the protein CASSGTVNTEAFF.

This chain connects TRBV2 to TRBJ2-1; 7 bases map to TRBD2. CDR3 size: 11 residues. CDR1 SNHLY and CDR2 FYNNEI come from the germline V gene. With 8 bases clipped from V and 8 bases from J, the junction kept 3 bases outside the gene matches. The CDR3 DNA reads as TGTGCCAGCTTCCGGGGGGATGAGCAGTTCTTC. Translated, it gives CASFRGDEQFF.

The chain uses TRBV28 and TRBJ2-1, with D tentatively TRBD1 (7 bases). Germline loops: CDR1 MDHEN, CDR2 SYDVKM. With 8 bases removed from V and 9 bases from J, the gap between germline ends came to 23 bases. This CDR3 has 15 amino acids. This CDR3 is CASPKDPGGGGEQFF. CDR3 nucleotides: TGTGCCAGCCCCAAGGATCCAGGGGGAGGTGGTGAGCAGTTCTTC.

This clone was seen once. V gene TRBV24-1 combines with J gene TRBJ1-5; no clear D. Germline V gene data show CDR1 as KGHDR and CDR2 as SFDVKD. There are 15 residues in the CDR3. Trimming took 2 bases from V and 4 from J, leaving 11 bases between them. The CDR3 DNA is TGTGCCACCAGTGATTCTAAGGGAGGAAATCAGCCCCAGCATTTT. It encodes CATSDSKGGNQPQHF.

The rearrangement links TRBV3-1 (or the pseudogene TRBV3-2) to TRBJ1-2; no firm D call. This CDR3 is built from 12 residues. V was trimmed by 3 bases and J by 7 bases, leaving 9 bases between them. Germline V lookup: CDR1 LGHDT, CDR2 YNNKEL (reference sequence). This CDR3 is CASSHLPGGYTF. DNA for the CDR3: TGTGCCAGCAGCCACCTCCCGGGTGGCTACACCTTC.

The gene calls are TRBV5-1 and TRBJ2-1, with 9 positions matching TRBD1. The junction had 4 bases not matched to a gene; V was cut back by 4 bases and J by 2 bases. Per the germline V gene, CDR1 is SGHRS and CDR2 is YFSETQ. The CDR3 sequence is 15 residues long. As DNA, the CDR3 is TGCGCCAGCAGCACGGGACAGGGTCCCTACAATGAGCAGTTCTTC. This translates into CASSTGQGPYNEQFF.

The gene calls are TRBV7-2 and TRBJ1-3; D unresolved. Trimming took 6 bases from V and 0 from J, leaving 12 bases between them. This CDR3 has 15 residues. The germline CDR1 and CDR2 sequences are SGHTA and FQGNSA. CDR3 coding DNA: TGTGCCAGCAGTTCAGATTTTGTCTCTGGAAACACCATATATTTT. This translates into CASSSDFVSGNTIYF.

This sequence joins TRBV6-5 and TRBJ2-7; TRBD1 matches 11 bases. V was clipped by 7 bases and J by 6 bases; unmatched bases: 8. The CDR3 is 14 amino acids. In germline, CDR1 is MNHEY, CDR2 SVGAGI. The CDR3 region is CASNGGTGGREQYF. The CDR3 bases are TGTGCCAGCAACGGCGGGACAGGGGGACGCGAGCAGTACTTC.